Listed below are T cell receptor beta chains from one sample, sequenced in a study of T cell responses to AZD1222 COVID-19 vaccine. Sequenced by immunoSEQ multiplex PCR; TCRdb stores in-frame clones only, minus some. Of some 150,000 clones listed, about 93% are singletons. The sequences come from peripheral blood, collected on day 0 of AZD1222 vaccination. The source is an adult in good health. The CDR3 runs from the conserved cysteine through the conserved F or W. The D gene is left open where the match is weak. Rows give clone size only sometimes, using once, few, many, or a class for an expanded clone.

TGTGCCAGCAGCCACTCCGGGACAGACTGGGGCTACACCTTC	CASSHSGTDWGYTF	NA	TRBD1	TRBV3-1/TRBV3-2	TRBJ1-2
TGTGCCAGCAGTTACCGAGTGGAAGAGGGGATGAACACTGAAGCTTTCTTT	CASSYRVEEGMNTEAFF	NA	NA	TRBV6-2/TRBV6-3	TRBJ1-1
TGTGCCAGCAGCCGACTAGCGGGAGGGCGGGATGAGCAGTTCTTC	CASSRLAGGRDEQFF	NA	TRBD2	TRBV2	TRBJ2-1
TGCGCCAGCAGTGCCGGGGCCAGGGTCGACACCGGGGAGCTGTTTTTT	CASSAGARVDTGELFF	NA	NA	TRBV5-1	TRBJ2-2
TGTGCCAGCAGCGTAGGCGGGGTAGATACGCAGTATTTT	CASSVGGVDTQYF	NA	NA	TRBV9	TRBJ2-3
TGCGCCAGCAGCGATTACAGCGTTTGGGAGACCCAGTACTTC	CASSDYSVWETQYF	once	NA	TRBV4-1	TRBJ2-5
TGCAGCGTTGTATACAGACTCAAGGCCCAGTACTTC	CSVVYRLKAQYF	NA	NA	TRBV29-1	TRBJ2-5
TGTGCCAGCAGCTCGCCCAGGAACACCGGGGAGCTGTTTTTT	CASSSPRNTGELFF	NA	NA	TRBV5-6	TRBJ2-2
TGTGCCATCAGATTAGACAGAGCCCAGGAAGCTTTCTTT	CAIRLDRAQEAFF	NA	NA	TRBV10-3	TRBJ1-1
TGCGCCAGCAGCTCCGGGGGGGCTAGAGATACGCAGTATTTT	CASSSGGARDTQYF	NA	TRBD2	TRBV5-1	TRBJ2-3
TGTGCCAGCAGCGGGGGGGGACAGGGTCGGGAGACCCAGTACTTC	CASSGGGQGRETQYF	NA	TRBD1	TRBV5-4	TRBJ2-5
TGTGCCAGCAGTGATAGCGGAGGAGAGACCCAGTACTTC	CASSDSGGETQYF	NA	NA	TRBV2	TRBJ2-5
TGTGCCAGCAGTCAGACAGGGAACACCGGGGAGCTGTTTTTT	CASSQTGNTGELFF	NA	NA	TRBV6-5	TRBJ2-2
TGTGCCAGTAGTCCCGGCGGGCAAGCTAACTATGGCTACACCTTC	CASSPGGQANYGYTF	NA	NA	TRBV19	TRBJ1-2
TGTGCCAGCAGTTTATATAGGAGCAATCAGCCCCAGCATTTT	CASSLYRSNQPQHF	NA	NA	TRBV27	TRBJ1-5
TGTGCCAGCACCGAATACGGTGGAGGGGGCTACACCTTC	CASTEYGGGGYTF	once	NA	TRBV28	TRBJ1-2
TGTGCCAGCAGTGAATTGCCAGGGGACACCGGGGAGCTGTTTTTT	CASSELPGDTGELFF	NA	NA	TRBV6-4	TRBJ2-2
TGCGCCAGCAGCTTGGGGGGAGGGAATCAGCCCCAGCATTTT	CASSLGGGNQPQHF	NA	NA	TRBV5-1	TRBJ1-5
TGCAGCGTTCGAAGGACTAGTCTGGGGGAGACCCAGTACTTC	CSVRRTSLGETQYF	NA	TRBD2	TRBV29-1	TRBJ2-5
TGTGCCAGCAGTTCCACAGATACGCAGTATTTT	CASSSTDTQYF	NA	NA	TRBV7-9	TRBJ2-3
TGTGCCAGCAGTTCCTCGGCTAGCGGGAGGGGAGAGACCCAGTACTTC	CASSSSASGRGETQYF	NA	TRBD2	TRBV6-5	TRBJ2-5
TGTGCCAGCAGTCCTCAACAGGGTGACTATGGCTACACCTTC	CASSPQQGDYGYTF	NA	NA	TRBV7-3	TRBJ1-2